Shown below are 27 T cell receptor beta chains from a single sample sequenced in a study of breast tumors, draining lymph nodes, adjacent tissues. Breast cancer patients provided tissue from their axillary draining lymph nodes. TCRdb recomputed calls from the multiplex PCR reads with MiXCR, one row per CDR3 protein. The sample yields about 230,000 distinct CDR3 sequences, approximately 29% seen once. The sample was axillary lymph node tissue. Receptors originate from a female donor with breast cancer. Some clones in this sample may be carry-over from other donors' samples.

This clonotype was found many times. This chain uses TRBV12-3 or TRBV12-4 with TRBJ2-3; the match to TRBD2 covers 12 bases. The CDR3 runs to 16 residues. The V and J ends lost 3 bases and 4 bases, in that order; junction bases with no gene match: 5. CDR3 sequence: CASSFGGLAGPDTQYF. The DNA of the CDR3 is TGTGCCAGCAGTTTTGGTGGACTAGCGGGACCAGATACGCAGTATTTT.

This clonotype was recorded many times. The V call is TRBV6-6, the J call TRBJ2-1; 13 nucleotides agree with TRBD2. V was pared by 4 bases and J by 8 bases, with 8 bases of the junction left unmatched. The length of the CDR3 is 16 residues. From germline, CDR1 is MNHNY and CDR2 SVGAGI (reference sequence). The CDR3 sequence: CASSSQTSGRPYEQFF. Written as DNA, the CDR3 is TGTGCCAGCAGTTCCCAGACTAGCGGGAGGCCGTATGAGCAGTTCTTC.

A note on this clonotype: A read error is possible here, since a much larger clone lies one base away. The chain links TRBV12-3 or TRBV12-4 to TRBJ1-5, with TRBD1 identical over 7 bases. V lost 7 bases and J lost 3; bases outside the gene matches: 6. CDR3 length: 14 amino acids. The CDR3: CASTQGPINQPQHF. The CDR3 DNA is TGTGCCAGCACACAGGGGCCTATCAATCAGCCCCAGCATTTT.

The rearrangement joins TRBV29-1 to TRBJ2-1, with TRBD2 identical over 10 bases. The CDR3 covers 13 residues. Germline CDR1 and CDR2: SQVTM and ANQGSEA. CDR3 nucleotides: TGCAGTTTAGCGGGAGGCACCTACAATGAGCAGTTCTTC. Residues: CSLAGGTYNEQFF.

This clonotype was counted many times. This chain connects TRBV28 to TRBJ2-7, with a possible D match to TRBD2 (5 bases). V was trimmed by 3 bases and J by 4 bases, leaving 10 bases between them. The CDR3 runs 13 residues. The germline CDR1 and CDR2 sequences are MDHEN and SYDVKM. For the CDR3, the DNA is TGTGCCAGCAGTTTGAGTAGCGTGTACGAGCAGTACTTC. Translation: CASSLSSVYEQYF. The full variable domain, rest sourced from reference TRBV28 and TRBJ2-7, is DVKVTQSSRYLVKRTGEKVFLECVQDMDHENMFWYRQDPGLGLRLIYFSYDVKMKEKGDIPEGYSVSREKKERFSLILESASTNQTSMYLCASSLSSVYEQYFGPGTRLTVT.

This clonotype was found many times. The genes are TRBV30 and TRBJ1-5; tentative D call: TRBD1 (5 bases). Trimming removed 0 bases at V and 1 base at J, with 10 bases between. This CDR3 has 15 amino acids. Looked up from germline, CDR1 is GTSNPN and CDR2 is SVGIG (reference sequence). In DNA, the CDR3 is TGTGCCTGGAGTGTCCGGGGGGGGAGCAATCAGCCCCAGCATTTT. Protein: CAWSVRGGSNQPQHF.

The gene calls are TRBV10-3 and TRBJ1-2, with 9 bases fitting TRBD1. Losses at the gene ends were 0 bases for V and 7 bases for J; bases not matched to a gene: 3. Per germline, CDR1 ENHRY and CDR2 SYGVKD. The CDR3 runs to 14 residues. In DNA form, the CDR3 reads TGTGCCATCAGTGAGTCCGGGACAGGGAGTGGCTACACCTTC. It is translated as CAISESGTGSGYTF.

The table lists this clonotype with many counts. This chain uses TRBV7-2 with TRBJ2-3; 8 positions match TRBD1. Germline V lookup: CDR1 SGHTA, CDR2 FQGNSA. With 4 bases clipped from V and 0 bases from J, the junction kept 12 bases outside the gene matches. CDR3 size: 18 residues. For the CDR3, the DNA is TGTGCCAGCAGCTCCTACCGACAGGGGTTGATTAGCACAGATACGCAGTATTTT. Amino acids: CASSSYRQGLISTDTQYF.

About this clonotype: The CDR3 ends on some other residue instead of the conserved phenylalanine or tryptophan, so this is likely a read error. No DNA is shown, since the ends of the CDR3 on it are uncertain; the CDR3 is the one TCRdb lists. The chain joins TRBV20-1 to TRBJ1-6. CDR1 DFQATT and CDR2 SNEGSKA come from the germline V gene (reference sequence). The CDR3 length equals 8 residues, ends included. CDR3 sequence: CSARPLNT.

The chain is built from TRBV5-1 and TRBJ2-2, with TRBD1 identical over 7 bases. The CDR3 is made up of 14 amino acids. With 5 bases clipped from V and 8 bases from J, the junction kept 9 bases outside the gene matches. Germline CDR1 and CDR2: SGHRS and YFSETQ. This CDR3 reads CASRKWPGQGELFF. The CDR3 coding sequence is TGCGCCAGCAGAAAGTGGCCGGGACAGGGGGAGCTGTTTTTT.

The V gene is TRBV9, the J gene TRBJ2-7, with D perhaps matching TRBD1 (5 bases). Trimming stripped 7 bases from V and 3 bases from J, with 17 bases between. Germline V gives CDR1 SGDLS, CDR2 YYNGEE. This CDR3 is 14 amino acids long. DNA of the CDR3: TGTGCCAGCTGCGGCTCAGGGAATTACTACGAGCAGTACTTC. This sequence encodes CASCGSGNYYEQYF.

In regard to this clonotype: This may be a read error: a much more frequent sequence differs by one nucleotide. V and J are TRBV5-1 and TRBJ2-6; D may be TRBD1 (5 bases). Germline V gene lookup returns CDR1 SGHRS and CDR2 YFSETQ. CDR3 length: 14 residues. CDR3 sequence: CASSLNSGANALTF. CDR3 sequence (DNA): TGCGCCAGCAGCTTGAATAGTGGGGCCAACGCCCTGACTTTC.

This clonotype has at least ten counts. The CDR3 here is CASSEFARQGNSPLHF. As DNA, the CDR3 is TGTGCCAGCAGTGAATTCGCCCGACAGGGCAATTCACCCCTCCACTTT. The V and J genes are TRBV6-1 and TRBJ1-6; 7 bases align to TRBD1. Germline lookup yields CDR1 MNHNS and CDR2 SASEGT. The CDR3 runs to 16 residues. Unmatched junction bases numbered 8, after V lost 2 bases and J lost 7 bases.

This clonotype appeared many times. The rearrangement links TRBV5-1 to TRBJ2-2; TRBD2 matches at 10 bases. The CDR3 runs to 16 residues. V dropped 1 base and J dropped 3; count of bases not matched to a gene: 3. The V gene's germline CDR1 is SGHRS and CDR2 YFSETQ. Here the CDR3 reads CASSLWLAGDTGELFF. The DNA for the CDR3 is TGCGCCAGCAGCTTGTGGCTAGCGGGAGACACCGGGGAGCTGTTTTTT.

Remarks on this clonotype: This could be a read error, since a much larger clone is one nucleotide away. The CDR3 reads CASSERWTSGEFF. CDR3 sequence (DNA): TGTGCCAGCAGTGAAAGGTGGACTAGCGGTGAGTTCTTC. The rearrangement uses TRBV6-6 and TRBJ2-1, with 10 bases aligning to TRBD2. The germline CDR1 and CDR2 sequences are MNHNY and SVGAGI (reference sequence). This CDR3 region has 13 residues. Losses at the gene ends were 5 bases for V and 14 bases for J; bases not matched to a gene: 9.

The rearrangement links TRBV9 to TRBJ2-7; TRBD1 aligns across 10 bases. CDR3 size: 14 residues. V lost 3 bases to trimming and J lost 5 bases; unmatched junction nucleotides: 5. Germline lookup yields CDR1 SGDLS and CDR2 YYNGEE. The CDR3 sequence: CASSAGTGVNEQYF. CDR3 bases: TGTGCCAGCAGCGCCGGGACAGGGGTTAACGAGCAGTACTTC.

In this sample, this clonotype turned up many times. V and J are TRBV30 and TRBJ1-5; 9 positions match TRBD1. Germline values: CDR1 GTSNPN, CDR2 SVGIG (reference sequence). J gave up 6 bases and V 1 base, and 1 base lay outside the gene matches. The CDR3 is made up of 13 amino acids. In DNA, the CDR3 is TGTGCCTGGAGTGAGACAGGGGGTCAGCCCCAGCATTTT. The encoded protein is CAWSETGGQPQHF.

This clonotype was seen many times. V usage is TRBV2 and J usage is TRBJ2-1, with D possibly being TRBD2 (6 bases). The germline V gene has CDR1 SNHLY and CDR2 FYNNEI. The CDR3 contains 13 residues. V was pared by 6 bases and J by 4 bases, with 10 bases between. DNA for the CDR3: TGTGCCAGCAGGTCAAGCGGGTACAATGAGCAGTTCTTC. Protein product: CASRSSGYNEQFF.

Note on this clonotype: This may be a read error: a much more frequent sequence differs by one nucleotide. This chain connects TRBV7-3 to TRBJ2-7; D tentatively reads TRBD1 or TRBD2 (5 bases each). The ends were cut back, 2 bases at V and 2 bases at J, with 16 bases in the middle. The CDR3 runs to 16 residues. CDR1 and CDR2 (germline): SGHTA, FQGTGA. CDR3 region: CASSLVGGKGPYEQYF. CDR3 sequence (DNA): TGTGCCAGCAGCTTAGTTGGGGGAAAGGGCCCCTACGAGCAGTACTTC.

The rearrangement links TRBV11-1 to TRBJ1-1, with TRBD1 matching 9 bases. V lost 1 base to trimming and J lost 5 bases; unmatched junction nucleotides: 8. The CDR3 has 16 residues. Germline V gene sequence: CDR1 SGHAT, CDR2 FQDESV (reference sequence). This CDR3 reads CASSLGAGQGGTEAFF. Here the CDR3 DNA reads TGTGCCAGCAGCTTAGGAGCGGGACAGGGTGGAACTGAAGCTTTCTTT. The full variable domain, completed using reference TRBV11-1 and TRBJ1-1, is EAEVAQSPRYKITEKSQAVAFWCDPISGHATLYWYRQILGQGPELLVQFQDESVVDDSQLPKDRFSAERLKGVDSTLKIQPAELGDSAMYLCASSLGAGQGGTEAFFGQGTRLTVV.

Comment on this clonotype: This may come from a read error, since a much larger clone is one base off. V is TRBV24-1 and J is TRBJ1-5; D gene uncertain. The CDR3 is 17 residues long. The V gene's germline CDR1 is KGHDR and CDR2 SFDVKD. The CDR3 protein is CASSWSQVGTSNQPQHF. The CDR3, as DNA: TGTGCCAGCAGTTGGAGCCAGGTAGGAACAAGCAATCAGCCCCAGCATTTT.

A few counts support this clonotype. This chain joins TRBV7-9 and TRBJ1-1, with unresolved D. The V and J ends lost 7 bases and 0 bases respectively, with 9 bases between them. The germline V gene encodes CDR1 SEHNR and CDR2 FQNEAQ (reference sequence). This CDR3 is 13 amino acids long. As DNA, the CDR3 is TGTGCCAGCAAGAAGGGAATGAACACTGAAGCTTTCTTT. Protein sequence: CASKKGMNTEAFF.

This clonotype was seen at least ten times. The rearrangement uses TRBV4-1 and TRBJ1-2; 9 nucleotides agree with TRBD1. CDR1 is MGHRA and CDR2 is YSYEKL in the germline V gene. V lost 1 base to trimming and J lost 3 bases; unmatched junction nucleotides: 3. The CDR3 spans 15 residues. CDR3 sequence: CASSQGQGGDYGYTF. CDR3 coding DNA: TGCGCCAGCAGCCAAGGACAGGGGGGAGACTATGGCTACACCTTC.

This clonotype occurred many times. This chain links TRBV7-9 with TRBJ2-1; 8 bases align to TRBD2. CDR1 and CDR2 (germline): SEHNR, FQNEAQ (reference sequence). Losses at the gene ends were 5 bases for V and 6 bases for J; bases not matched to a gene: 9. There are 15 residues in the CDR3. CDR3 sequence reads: CASSPAGTRINEQFF. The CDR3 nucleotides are TGTGCCAGCAGCCCAGCAGGGACTAGGATCAATGAGCAGTTCTTC. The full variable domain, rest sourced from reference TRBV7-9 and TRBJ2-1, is DTGVSQNPRHKITKRGQNVTFRCDPISEHNRLYWYRQTLGQGPEFLTYFQNEAQLEKSRLLSDRFSAERPKGSFSTLEIQRTEQGDSAMYLCASSPAGTRINEQFFGPGTRLTVL.

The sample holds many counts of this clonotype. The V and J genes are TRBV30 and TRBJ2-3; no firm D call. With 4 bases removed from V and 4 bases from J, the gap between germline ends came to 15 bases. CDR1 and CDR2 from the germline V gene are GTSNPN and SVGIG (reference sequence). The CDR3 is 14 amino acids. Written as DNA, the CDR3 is TGTGCCTGGACCCTGGTCGGAACTGCAGATACGCAGTATTTT. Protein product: CAWTLVGTADTQYF.

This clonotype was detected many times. The chain's CDR3 is CASSFDRTSGRMDEQFF. DNA of the CDR3: TGTGCCAGCAGCTTCGATCGGACTAGCGGGAGGATGGATGAGCAGTTCTTC. The J gene is TRBJ2-1, the V gene TRBV7-6, with 14 bases identical to TRBD2. This CDR3 region has 17 residues. Germline V gives CDR1 SGHVS, CDR2 FNYEAQ. J was trimmed by 8 bases and V by 3 bases; bases with no gene match: 9.

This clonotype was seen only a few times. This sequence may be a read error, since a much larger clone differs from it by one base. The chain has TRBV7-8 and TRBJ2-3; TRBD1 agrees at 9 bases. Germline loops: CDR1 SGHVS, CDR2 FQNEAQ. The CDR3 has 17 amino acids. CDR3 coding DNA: TGTGCCAGCAGCTTAGTGGGACAGGGTATGGACACAGATCCGCAGTATTTT. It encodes CASSLVGQGMDTDPQYF.